A selection of T cell receptor beta chains follows, all from one sample in a study of T-cell reconstitution after alpha-beta-depleted transplantation in children. In TCRdb, the PCR reads were re-called with MiXCR into one record per CDR3 protein. The table lists about 610,000 distinct CDR3 sequences, around 27% of them singletons. The input for sequencing was PBMCs, taken before TCRalphabeta/CD19-depleted stem cell transplant. These receptors were taken from a boy under two years old with Wiskott-Aldrich syndrome, due to receive a stem cell transplant. The CDR3 runs from the conserved cysteine through the conserved F or W. D genes are given only for firm matches. Where a row states a size, it is once, few, many or the class of an expanded clone; other rows omit it.

V,J,D,size,CDR3,DNA
TRBV28,TRBJ1-4,TRBD1,few,CASSPQTGLWEKLFF,TGTGCCAGCAGTCCCCAGACAGGGTTATGGGAAAAACTGTTTTTT
TRBV29-1,TRBJ1-1,-,-,CSVSKQGNTEAFF,TGCAGCGTCTCCAAACAGGGGAACACTGAAGCTTTCTTT
TRBV27,TRBJ2-5,-,-,CASRRIGRGGETQYF,TGTGCCAGCAGACGTATCGGGAGAGGAGGAGAGACCCAGTACTTC
TRBV9,TRBJ2-2,TRBD2,once,CASSGSTSAIRNTGELFF,TGTGCCAGCAGCGGAAGTACTAGCGCCATTCGAAACACCGGGGAGCTGTTTTTT
TRBV5-6,TRBJ2-5,-,few,CASSLNPGAETQYF,TGTGCCAGCAGCTTGAACCCGGGGGCAGAGACCCAGTACTTC
TRBV12-3/TRBV12-4,TRBJ1-5,TRBD1,-,CASRPLGTGRQPQHF,TGTGCCAGCCGACCCTTGGGGACAGGGCGCCAGCCCCAGCATTTT
TRBV5-1,TRBJ1-1,-,few,CASSFVREAGVNTEAFF,TGCGCCAGCAGCTTCGTCAGGGAAGCGGGCGTGAACACTGAAGCTTTCTTT
TRBV5-1,TRBJ2-1,TRBD2,-,CASAKGTSGGNEQFF,TGCGCCAGCGCCAAGGGGACTAGCGGGGGTAATGAGCAGTTCTTC
TRBV9,TRBJ2-5,-,-,CASSVTAIETQYF,TGTGCCAGCAGCGTTACAGCGATCGAGACCCAGTACTTC
TRBV5-1,TRBJ2-7,-,-,CASSLGHLSPYEQYF,TGCGCCAGCAGCTTGGGACACTTGTCCCCCTACGAGCAGTACTTC
TRBV29-1,TRBJ2-1,-,few,CSVRDGTGNYNEQFF,TGCAGCGTTAGGGATGGTACAGGCAATTACAATGAGCAGTTCTTC
TRBV5-1,TRBJ2-1,TRBD2,few,CASSFRLANEQFF,TGCGCCAGCAGCTTTCGACTAGCGAATGAGCAGTTCTTC
TRBV20-1,TRBJ2-7,TRBD1,-,CSARARGTGDYEQYF,TGCAGTGCTAGAGCGAGGGGGACAGGGGACTACGAGCAGTACTTC
TRBV20-1,TRBJ2-7,TRBD2,-,CSGRGGRYEQYF,TGCAGTGGGCGGGGGGGGAGATACGAGCAGTACTTC
TRBV5-6,TRBJ2-6,TRBD2,-,CASSLLDMTSGIPGANVLTF,TGTGCCAGCAGCTTGCTCGACATGACTAGCGGGATACCTGGGGCCAACGTCCTGACTTTC
TRBV30,TRBJ1-5,-,-,CAWSVPGDNQPQHF,TGTGCCTGGAGTGTACCAGGGGACAATCAGCCCCAGCATTTT
TRBV7-2,TRBJ2-3,-,few,CASSFRREDTQYF,TGTGCCAGCAGCTTTCGGCGGGAAGATACGCAGTATTTT
TRBV7-6,TRBJ2-7,-,few,CASSPLKEGSYEQYF,TGTGCCAGCAGCCCACTAAAGGAGGGCTCCTACGAGCAGTACTTC
TRBV5-1,TRBJ2-1,TRBD2,-,CASSWGLAGGDYNEQFF,TGCGCCAGCAGCTGGGGACTAGCGGGAGGAGACTACAATGAGCAGTTCTTC